This T cell receptor (beta chain) was recorded in a study of blood T cell repertoires in COVID-19 (dated by TCRdb to 2020 to 2021). For the study in its entirety: Samples covering the acute and convalescent phases of COVID-19 were provided by collaborators in the United States, Italy and Spain. The repertoires were released in a freely available public database meant as a resource for research on the immune response to SARS-CoV-2. A de-identified subject ID, COVID-19 status, age in years and sex were almost always included in the sample metadata. Subjects who had been exposed to COVID-19, were actively infected with it, or had recovered from it provided the deeply sampled blood TCRbeta repertoires that made up the dataset. Samples were obtained from the ongoing ImmuneRACE study (first 160 participants) and from about 1,300 subjects provided by 6 global collaborators. Where HLA class I and class II types were available, the types were taken from metadata supplied by the sample provider, not from assay-based typing. The prospective study material was composed of cDNA or gDNA derived from T cells, B-cell-depleted T cells, or PBMCs. Overall results and qualifications from the work: The quantity of clinical and demographic metadata differed by source and by participant and was supplied without curation.

In the germline V gene, CDR1 corresponds to MNHEY and CDR2 to SVGAGI. V is pruned by 7 bases and J by 3 bases, leaving 8 bases of the junction without a gene match. The CDR3 covers 15 residues, taking in both the cysteine and the phenylalanine. Only the CDR3 portion is preserved as DNA: 45 bases, with reading frame beginning at the first base. Notes on this clone: The antigen it recognizes is unknown. The sample holds no much larger clone one base away, and base qualities are not on file.

Each collaborating institution followed its own protocols to collect whole blood in K2EDTA tubes. For TCRbeta analysis, collaborator samples were shipped as frozen whole blood, as isolated PBMCs, or as DNA extracted from either sample type. The immunoSEQ Assay, a bias-controlled multiplex PCR, was used to amplify TCRbeta CDR3 regions from genomic DNA. In the original analysis: Nucleated cell counts per sample were estimated from amplification of reference gene primers within the assay. To quantify the absolute abundance of each unique TCRbeta CDR3 rearrangement, sequence reads were collapsed and filtered. For each sample, productive Simpson clonality was calculated as the square root of Simpson's diversity index across productive rearrangements. What TCRdb holds here is the immuneACCESS table cut down to in-frame rearrangements. Part of the clones is not present; checked against another copy, under half of the missing clones reflect an unresolved V gene, and the others are unexplained. Clonal size and the V and J genes are those of that table, whereas D and trimming came from the DNA. The sample table records more than 60,000 clones; around 85% of these occur just once. The leading ten clones occupy around 5% of the sample.

The sequence was obtained from a woman over 75 with active or convalescent COVID-19. Sequencing was performed on peripheral blood. The rearrangement combines TRBV6-5 with TRBJ2-4, with 8 middle bases fitting TRBD1. Here the CDR3 is given as CASNPDRVGKNIQYF. The sequence in DNA is TGTGCCAGCAATCCGGACAGGGTAGGCAAAAACATTCAGTACTTC.